This passage covers 11 T cell receptor beta chains from one sample sequenced in a study of spatial heterogeneity in lung cancer. This sample's time point: blood at routine non-recurrence follow-up after resection. TCRdb re-derived calls from the 5' RACE reads in MiXCR, one entry per CDR3 protein. The sample shows over 40,000 distinct CDR3 sequences, approximately 12% of them seen only once. The starting material was PBMCs, obtained at follow-up. Receptor source: a male donor with early-stage non-small cell lung cancer.

The chain employs TRBV25-1 and TRBJ1-6, with 8 bases identical to TRBD1. The CDR3 sequence is 16 residues long. V gave up 3 bases and J gave up 2 bases; unmatched junction bases: 3. The germline CDR1 and CDR2 sequences are MGHDK and SYGVNS. Here the CDR3 reads CASSETGEAYNSPLHF. The CDR3, as DNA: TGTGCCAGCAGTGAGACAGGGGAAGCCTATAATTCACCCCTCCACTTT.

CDR3 DNA: TGTGCCAGCACAGGGACGCAGTCATCCTCCTACAATGAGCAGTTCTTC. It yields the protein CASTGTQSSSYNEQFF. The chain recombines TRBV25-1 with TRBJ2-1; D may match TRBD1 or TRBD2 (5 bases each). CDR1 and CDR2 from the germline V gene are MGHDK and SYGVNS. Trimming pared 7 bases from V and 0 bases from J, leaving 16 bases between. This CDR3 is 16 amino acids long.

This clonotype was seen repeatedly, ten times or more. CDR3 nucleotides: TGCGCCAGCAGCTCTATTCCGGGACAGGGATTTGGCTACACCTTC. Protein sequence: CASSSIPGQGFGYTF. The rearrangement links TRBV5-1 to TRBJ1-2, with 9 nucleotides matching TRBD1. The CDR3 sequence is 15 residues long. Looked up from germline, CDR1 is SGHRS and CDR2 is YFSETQ. Losses at the gene ends were 3 bases for V and 7 bases for J; bases not matched to a gene: 10. Using reference TRBV5-1 and TRBJ1-2 for the parts outside the CDR3, the full variable domain is KAGVTQTPRYLIKTRGQQVTLSCSPISGHRSVSWYQQTPGQGLQFLFEYFSETQRNKGNFPGRFSGRQFSNSRSEMNVSTLELGDSALYLCASSSIPGQGFGYTFGSGTRLTVV.

The chain has TRBV25-1 and TRBJ2-7; a weak D match, TRBD2 (5 bases). Germline V gene lookup returns CDR1 MGHDK and CDR2 SYGVNS. The CDR3 sequence is 17 residues long. V lost 6 bases to trimming and J lost 3 bases, with 24 bases between them. Here the CDR3 DNA reads TGTGCCAGCAGCCTCCATCCCTTACTAGGAACGCGCTACGAGCAGTACTTC. This translates into CASSLHPLLGTRYEQYF.

This chain uses TRBV7-2 with TRBJ2-3; a weak D match, TRBD2 (6 bases). Germline-derived CDR1 and CDR2 are SGHTA and FQGNSA. V lost 8 bases and J lost 3, with 18 bases in between. The CDR3 is 15 amino acids. In DNA form, the CDR3 reads TGTGCCAGCGGATATAACACGGGACTTACAGATACGCAGTATTTT. It codes for CASGYNTGLTDTQYF. Using reference TRBV7-2 and TRBJ2-3 for the parts outside the CDR3, the full variable domain is GAGVSQSPSNKVTEKGKDVELRCDPISGHTALYWYRQSLGQGLEFLIYFQGNSAPDKSGLPSDRFSAERTGGSVSTLTIQRTQQEDSAVYLCASGYNTGLTDTQYFGPGTRLTVL.

This sequence joins TRBV12-3 or TRBV12-4 and TRBJ1-6; 11 positions agree with TRBD1. There are 14 residues in the CDR3. The J segment lost 10 bases and the V segment lost 8 bases, leaving 7 bases of the junction unmatched. The CDR3, as DNA: TGTGCCAGCGGCCGGGACAGGGGGGTCTCACCCCTCCACTTT. Its protein product is CASGRDRGVSPLHF.

There are many counts of this clonotype. The chain is built from TRBV18 and TRBJ1-3; no reliable D call. V was shortened by 0 bases and J by 2 bases, with 2 bases between the two germline ends. Germline CDR1 KGHSH, CDR2 LQKENI. The CDR3 has 13 amino acids. The CDR3 reads CASSPPAGNTIYF. The CDR3 nucleotides are TGTGCCAGCTCACCACCGGCTGGAAACACCATATATTTT.

The chain joins TRBV28 to TRBJ1-3; 7 bases fit TRBD1. The CDR3 contains 17 residues. Germline V gives CDR1 MDHEN, CDR2 SYDVKM. The junction had 13 bases not matched to a gene; V was cut back by 5 bases and J by 3 bases. The CDR3 loop reads CASSPRRDRFFGNTIYF. For the CDR3, the DNA is TGTGCCAGCAGTCCCCGCAGGGACAGATTCTTTGGAAACACCATATATTTT.

This clonotype appeared a few times. This chain uses TRBV25-1 with TRBJ2-7; TRBD1 aligns across 8 bases. The CDR3 totals 14 residues. CDR1 is MGHDK and CDR2 is SYGVNS in the germline V gene. The trim removed 5 bases at V and 8 bases at J, leaving 11 bases unmatched. This CDR3 reads CASSHTGGLAKQYF. The CDR3, as DNA: TGTGCCAGCAGTCATACAGGGGGGTTAGCCAAGCAGTACTTC.

By its share, this clonotype is medium-sized. The DNA for the CDR3 is TGTGCCAGCAGCTTAAGCACAGATACGCAGTATTTT. It encodes CASSLSTDTQYF. V usage is TRBV7-2 and J usage is TRBJ2-3, with unresolved D. In germline, CDR1 is SGHTA, CDR2 FQGNSA. The V and J ends lost 2 bases and 0 bases respectively, with 0 bases between them. The CDR3 runs to 12 residues.

This clonotype was detected ten times or more. The chain carries TRBV29-1 and TRBJ2-3, with TRBD1 matching over 7 bases. In germline, CDR1 is SQVTM, CDR2 ANQGSEA. The CDR3 runs 14 residues. The J segment lost 2 bases and the V segment lost 5 bases, leaving 7 bases of the junction unmatched. CDR3 in DNA: TGCAGCGTTATTGACAGGGTTTACACAGATACGCAGTATTTT. It is translated as CSVIDRVYTDTQYF.